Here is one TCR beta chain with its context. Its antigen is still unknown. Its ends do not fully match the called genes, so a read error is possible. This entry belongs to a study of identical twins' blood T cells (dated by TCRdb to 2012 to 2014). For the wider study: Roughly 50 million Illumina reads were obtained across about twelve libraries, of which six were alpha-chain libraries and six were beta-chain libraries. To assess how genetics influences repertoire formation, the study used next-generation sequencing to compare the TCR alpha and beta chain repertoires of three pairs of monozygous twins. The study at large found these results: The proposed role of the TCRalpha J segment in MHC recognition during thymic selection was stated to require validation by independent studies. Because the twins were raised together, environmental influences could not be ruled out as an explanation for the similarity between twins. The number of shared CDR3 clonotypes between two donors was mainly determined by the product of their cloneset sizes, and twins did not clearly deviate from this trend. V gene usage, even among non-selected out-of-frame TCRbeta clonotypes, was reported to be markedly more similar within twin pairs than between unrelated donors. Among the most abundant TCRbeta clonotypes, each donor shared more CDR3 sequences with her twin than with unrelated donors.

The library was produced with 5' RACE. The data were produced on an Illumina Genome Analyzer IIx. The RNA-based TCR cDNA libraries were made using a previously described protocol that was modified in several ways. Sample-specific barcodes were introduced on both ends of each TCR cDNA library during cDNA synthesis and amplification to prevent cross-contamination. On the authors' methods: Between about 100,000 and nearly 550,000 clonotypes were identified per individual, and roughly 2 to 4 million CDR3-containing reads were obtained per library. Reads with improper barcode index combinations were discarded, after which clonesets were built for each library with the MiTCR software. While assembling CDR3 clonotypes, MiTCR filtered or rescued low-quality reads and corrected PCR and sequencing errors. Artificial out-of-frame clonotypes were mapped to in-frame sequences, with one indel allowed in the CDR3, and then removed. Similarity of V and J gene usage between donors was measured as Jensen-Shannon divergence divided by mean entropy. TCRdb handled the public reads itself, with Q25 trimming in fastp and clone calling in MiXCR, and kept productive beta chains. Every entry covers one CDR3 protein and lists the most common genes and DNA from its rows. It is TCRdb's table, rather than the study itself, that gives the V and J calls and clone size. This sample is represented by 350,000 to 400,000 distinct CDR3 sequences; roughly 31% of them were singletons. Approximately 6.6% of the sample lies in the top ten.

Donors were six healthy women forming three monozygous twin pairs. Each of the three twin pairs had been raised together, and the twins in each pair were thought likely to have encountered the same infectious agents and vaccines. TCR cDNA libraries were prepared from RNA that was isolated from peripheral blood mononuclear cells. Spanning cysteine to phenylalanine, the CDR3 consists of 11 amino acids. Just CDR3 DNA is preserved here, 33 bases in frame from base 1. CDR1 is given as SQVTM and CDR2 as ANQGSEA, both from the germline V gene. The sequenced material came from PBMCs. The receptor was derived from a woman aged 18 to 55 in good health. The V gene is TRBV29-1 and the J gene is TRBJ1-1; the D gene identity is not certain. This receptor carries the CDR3 CGVLSNTEAFF. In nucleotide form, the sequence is TGCGGCGTTTTGTCGAACACTGAAGCTTTCTTT.